Listed here is a single TCR beta chain. Its antigen is not known. Primers included in the PCR were 60 Vbeta and 13 Jbeta primers. Repertoires were generated with immunoSEQ multiplex PCR, while TCRdb's copy carries only in-frame clones and drops some. The table has 150,000 or so clones, over 70% seen once. These data are taken from a study of cytomegalovirus exposure and HLA in healthy donors. This CDR3 has 13 amino acids. Germline V gene lookup returns CDR1 LNHDA and CDR2 SQIVND (reference sequence). Deletions cut 6 bases from V and 2 bases from J, with 10 bases between. Study-wide results and caveats: Reportedly, a later analysis found an Asian-associated ancestry cluster had fewer N-insertions than the approximately 670-donor mean.

Input material: PBMCs. The origin of this receptor is a woman between 50 and 59 years old in good health and CMV-seropositive. J is TRBJ1-1 and V is TRBV19, with D perhaps TRBD1 (5 bases). CDR3 nucleotides: TGTGCCAGTAGCTGGGGGGACAACACTGAAGCTTTCTTT. Translating it yields CASSWGDNTEAFF.